This T cell receptor (beta chain) was obtained from a study of blood T cell repertoires in COVID-19 (dated by TCRdb to 2020 to 2022). Looking at the study overall: Collaborator samples came from the United States, Italy and Spain and covered acute and convalescent phases of COVID-19. The material from the prospective study consisted of cDNA or gDNA derived from T cells, B-cell-depleted T cells, or PBMCs. Subjects who had been exposed to COVID-19, were actively infected with it, or had recovered from it provided the deeply sampled blood TCRbeta repertoires that made up the dataset. The repertoires were released in a freely available public database intended as a resource for research on the immune response to SARS-CoV-2. Nearly every sample came with metadata listing a de-identified subject ID, COVID-19 status, age in years and sex. The samples were drawn from two sources: the first 160 participants of the ongoing ImmuneRACE study, and 1,200 or so subjects contributed by 6 global collaborators. Where available, HLA class I and class II types were obtained from metadata supplied by the sample provider rather than from assay-based typing. Beyond this particular receptor, the publication reports: Clinical and demographic metadata were provided uncurated, with the amount varying by source and participant.

TCRbeta CDR3 regions were amplified from genomic DNA by means of the immunoSEQ Assay, a bias-controlled multiplex PCR. For the original study's pipeline: The number of nucleated cells in each sample was estimated by amplification of reference gene primers within the assay. To quantify the absolute abundance of each unique TCRbeta CDR3 rearrangement, sequence reads were collapsed and filtered. Productive Simpson clonality was computed per sample as the square root of Simpson's diversity index over productive rearrangements. TCRdb carries this immuneACCESS record with in-frame sequences only. Its versions omit some clonotypes, under half of them owing to an unresolved V gene in the studies checked, with the rest unexplained. V, J and clone size were drawn from that table, and D and trimming were deduced from the DNA. The sample records tens of thousands of clones, about 87% of which are singletons. The biggest ten clones account for around 9% of the sample.

CDR3 length: 14 amino acids, cysteine to phenylalanine. Only the CDR3 region is kept as DNA, spanning 42 bases read in frame from base 1. As encoded in the germline V gene, CDR1 is SQVTM while CDR2 is ANQGSEA. V gives up 2 bases and J gives up 5 bases, and the segment between their germline ends measures 15 bases. About this clone: What antigen it recognizes has not been identified. Base qualities are not at hand, and no much larger clone is one base apart.

Each collaborating institution followed its own protocols to collect whole blood in K2EDTA tubes. Collaborator samples were shipped for TCRbeta analysis as frozen whole blood, isolated PBMCs, or DNA extracted from either sample type. Here the chain combines TRBV29-1 and TRBJ1-2; matching of 5 bases hints at TRBD1 as the D gene. The sequenced material came from peripheral blood. The clonotype originates from a human donor in a cohort sampled during active COVID-19. The CDR3 has the sequence CSVEHRIPHYGYTF. The DNA sequence reads TGCAGCGTTGAACACAGGATTCCCCATTATGGCTACACCTTC.